This entry lists 7 T cell receptor beta chains sequenced from one sample in a study of cytomegalovirus exposure and HLA in healthy donors. The PCR contained 60 Vbeta and 13 Jbeta primers. Repertoires were generated with immunoSEQ multiplex PCR, while TCRdb's copy carries only in-frame clones and drops some. Seen here are fewer than 200,000 clones, roughly 80% observed once, and the top ten hold about 0.77%. The source material was PBMCs. The source of these receptors is a woman aged 18 to 35 in good health and CMV-seronegative.

V is TRBV5-1 and J is TRBJ2-7; D is perhaps TRBD1 (5 bases). Trimming removed 0 bases at V and 5 bases at J, with 18 bases between. The length of the CDR3 is 16 residues. CDR1 and CDR2 from the germline V gene are SGHRS and YFSETQ. As DNA, the CDR3 is TGCGCCAGCAGCTTGGCTCTTCAGGGATCGTCCCACGAGCAGTACTTC. It is translated as CASSLALQGSSHEQYF.

This clone was observed a single time. Written as DNA, the CDR3 is TGTGCCAGCAGCACCTTAATCGGTTCTACAGGTTGGGACTTGAACACTGAAGCTTTCTTT. Amino acid sequence: CASSTLIGSTGWDLNTEAFF. The chain employs TRBV7-6 and TRBJ1-1; perhaps TRBD1 as D (5 bases). Germline V gene sequence: CDR1 SGHVS, CDR2 FNYEAQ. There are 20 residues in the CDR3. Trimming cost V 5 bases and J 0 bases, with 28 bases left between them.

The chain uses TRBV5-6 and TRBJ2-7, with 9 bases matching TRBD1. Looked up from germline, CDR1 is SGHDT and CDR2 is YYEEEE. The CDR3 length is 15 residues. Germline trimming cut 4 bases from V and 6 bases from J; bases unmatched to any gene: 11. The CDR3 sequence is CASSPGQGRNLEQYF. CDR3 nucleotide sequence: TGTGCCAGCAGCCCAGGACAGGGGAGGAATCTCGAGCAGTACTTC.

Only a few counts were recorded for this clone. The rearrangement links TRBV7-8 to TRBJ2-7; tentatively, D is TRBD2 (6 bases). Germline CDR1 reads SGHVS; CDR2 reads FQNEAQ. The CDR3 is made up of 16 amino acids. V lost 7 bases to trimming and J lost 4 bases, with 23 bases between them. This chain's CDR3 is CASTQGGGGDFYEQYF. CDR3 DNA sequence: TGTGCCAGCACCCAGGGAGGAGGTGGGGATTTTTACGAGCAGTACTTC.

This chain links TRBV19 with TRBJ1-1, with a tentative D call TRBD1 (6 bases). The CDR3 has 15 amino acids. The V gene lost 6 bases and the J gene lost 1 base, with 15 bases spanning the gap. Germline loops: CDR1 LNHDA, CDR2 SQIVND (reference sequence). CDR3 DNA: TGTGCCAGTAGACATCCAGGGGCGGCGAACACTGAAGCTTTCTTT. Residues: CASRHPGAANTEAFF. The full variable domain, its missing parts supplied by reference TRBV19 and TRBJ1-1, is DGGITQSPKYLFRKEGQNVTLSCEQNLNHDAMYWYRQDPGQGLRLIYYSQIVNDFQKGDIAEGYSVSREKKESFPLTVTSAQKNPTAFYLCASRHPGAANTEAFFGQGTRLTVV.

The chain has TRBV12-5 and TRBJ2-1, with TRBD1 matching 7 bases. Looked up from germline, CDR1 is LGHNT and CDR2 is FRNRAP. The CDR3 contains 14 residues. The trim removed 7 bases at V and 5 bases at J, leaving 8 bases unmatched. The CDR3 loop reads CASASGTANNEQFF. CDR3 nucleotide sequence: TGTGCTAGTGCTTCGGGGACAGCAAACAATGAGCAGTTCTTC.

J is TRBJ1-3 and V is TRBV11-2, with D hard to call. The V end lost 3 bases, the J end lost 4 bases, and 16 bases lay between the germline ends. This CDR3 region has 16 residues. Germline V gene data show CDR1 as SGHAT and CDR2 as FQNNGV. Written as DNA, the CDR3 is TGTGCCAGCAGCTTTGGCGGCCCGGAGTGGGGAAACACCATATATTTT. Residues: CASSFGGPEWGNTIYF. Full variable domain (outside the CDR3, taken from reference TRBV11-2 and TRBJ1-3): EAGVAQSPRYKIIEKRQSVAFWCNPISGHATLYWYQQILGQGPKLLIQFQNNGVVDDSQLPKDRFSAERLKGVDSTLKIQPAKLEDSAVYLCASSFGGPEWGNTIYFGEGSWLTVV.